This T cell receptor beta chain was identified during a study of CD8 T cells in Susac syndrome. To note about this clonotype: Here the CDR3 omits its conserved ending phenylalanine or tryptophan, so a read error is the likely source.

An amount of RNA that ranged from 0.5 to 1 ug was reverse transcribed with random hexamers. Using its own MiXCR run on the immunoSEQ multiplex PCR reads, TCRdb lists one record per CDR3 protein. The sample holds some 260,000 distinct CDR3 sequences, more than 75% seen once. The sequenced material came from CD8+ T cells from PBMCs. This sequence was found in a human donor with multiple sclerosis.

CDR3 protein: CASSIVRGTEAFL. CDR3 sequence (DNA): TGTGCCAGTAGTATAGTCAGGGGCACTGAAGCTTTCCTT. The chain carries TRBV19 and TRBJ1-1, with D perhaps TRBD1 (6 bases). Between the trimmed V and J ends, which lost 1 base and 4 bases, there was a span of 7 bases. Germline loops: CDR1 LNHDA, CDR2 SQIVND (reference sequence). The CDR3 sequence is 13 residues long.